The sequence of this T cell receptor beta chain was determined in a study of response to subunit inactivated influenza vaccine. Study-wide findings and caveats: Only a handful of new T cells, the authors suggested, are recruited with each seasonal influenza vaccination.

TCRdb used MiXCR to reprocess the RT-PCR reads, holding one entry per CDR3 protein. The repertoire consists of hundreds of thousands of distinct CDR3 sequences, with about 25% occurring once and the leading ten covering approximately 2%. There are a few counts of this clonotype. What it binds is unknown. Trimming cost V 6 bases and J 5 bases; bases outside gene matches: 8. The CDR3 is 14 amino acids. The germline CDR1 and CDR2 sequences are DFQATT and SNEGSKA (reference sequence). V is TRBV20-1 and J is TRBJ2-3, with 10 nucleotides matching TRBD2. The sample was CD4+ T cells sorted from PBMCs, taken roughly 5 days after vaccination. This clonotype was sampled from a man aged 50-60 years who received an inactivated influenza vaccine. The CDR3 protein is CSALLAGAGDTQYF. The CDR3 coding sequence is TGCAGTGCGCTGCTAGCGGGGGCGGGAGATACGCAGTATTTT.